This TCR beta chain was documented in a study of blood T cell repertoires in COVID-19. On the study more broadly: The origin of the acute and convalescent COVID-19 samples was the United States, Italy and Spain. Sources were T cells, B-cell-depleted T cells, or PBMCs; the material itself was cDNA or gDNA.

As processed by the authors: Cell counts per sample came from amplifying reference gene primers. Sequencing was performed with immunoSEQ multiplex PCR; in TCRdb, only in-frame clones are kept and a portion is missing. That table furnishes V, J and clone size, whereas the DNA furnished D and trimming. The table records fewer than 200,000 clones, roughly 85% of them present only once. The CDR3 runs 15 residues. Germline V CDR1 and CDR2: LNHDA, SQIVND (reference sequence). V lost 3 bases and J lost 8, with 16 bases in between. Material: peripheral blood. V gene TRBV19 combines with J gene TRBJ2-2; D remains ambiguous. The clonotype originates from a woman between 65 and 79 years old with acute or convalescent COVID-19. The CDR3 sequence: CASSISVAFAGELFF. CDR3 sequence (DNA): TGTGCCAGTAGTATTTCGGTCGCGTTCGCAGGGGAGCTGTTTTTT.